These T cell receptor beta chains were read from a single sample in a study of identical twins. In TCRdb, the 5' RACE reads were re-called with MiXCR into one record per CDR3 protein. The table includes hundreds of thousands of distinct CDR3 sequences, 9.4% detected once. Material: memory (CD45RO+) T cells sorted from blood. These receptors were obtained from a young woman in good health. Both conserved end residues are part of each CDR3. D genes are given only for firm matches. Where a row states a size, it is once, few, many or the class of an expanded clone; other rows omit it.

CDR3 protein: CASSESTGLEYGYTF
CDR3 DNA: TGCGCCAGCAGTGAGTCGACAGGGCTAGAGTATGGCTACACCTTC
V gene: TRBV10-1
clone size: .
J gene: TRBJ1-2
D gene: TRBD1

CDR3 protein: CAISDGQGNQPQHF
CDR3 DNA: TGTGCCATCAGCGACGGACAGGGCAATCAGCCCCAGCATTTT
V gene: TRBV10-3
clone size: few
J gene: TRBJ1-5
D gene: TRBD1

CDR3 protein: CASSWSSFNQPQHF
CDR3 DNA: TGTGCCAGCAGCTGGAGCTCGTTCAATCAGCCCCAGCATTTT
V gene: TRBV7-2
clone size: few
J gene: TRBJ1-5
D gene: .

CDR3 protein: CASSERLAGGPLTQYF
CDR3 DNA: TGTGCCAGCAGCGAAAGACTAGCGGGGGGTCCTCTTACGCAGTATTTT
V gene: TRBV2
clone size: few
J gene: TRBJ2-3
D gene: TRBD2

CDR3 protein: CASSRQGKTEAFF
CDR3 DNA: TGTGCCAGCAGCCGACAGGGAAAAACTGAAGCTTTCTTT
V gene: TRBV7-2
clone size: few
J gene: TRBJ1-1
D gene: TRBD1

CDR3 protein: CASSSSTGPTDTQYF
CDR3 DNA: TGCGCCAGCAGCTCTTCTACAGGACCCACAGATACGCAGTATTTT
V gene: TRBV5-1
clone size: few
J gene: TRBJ2-3
D gene: .

CDR3 protein: CASTVTGENTGELFF
CDR3 DNA: TGTGCCAGCACCGTTACAGGAGAGAACACCGGGGAGCTGTTTTTT
V gene: TRBV11-3
clone size: .
J gene: TRBJ2-2
D gene: .

CDR3 protein: CASSLAFGYKERQYF
CDR3 DNA: TGTGCCAGCAGCTTAGCCTTCGGTTATAAGGAGCGGCAGTACTTC
V gene: TRBV7-9
clone size: many
J gene: TRBJ2-7
D gene: .

CDR3 protein: CATISRTGEAFF
CDR3 DNA: TGTGCCACCATCTCCCGGACTGGCGAAGCTTTCTTT
V gene: TRBV24-1
clone size: .
J gene: TRBJ1-1
D gene: .

CDR3 protein: CASTPSVGLKTQYF
CDR3 DNA: TGTGCCAGCACTCCATCGGTAGGGTTGAAGACCCAGTACTTC
V gene: TRBV12-3/TRBV12-4
clone size: few
J gene: TRBJ2-5
D gene: .

CDR3 protein: CASSLTTGTRSEAFF
CDR3 DNA: TGTGCCAGCAGCTTAACCACGGGGACTCGCTCTGAAGCTTTCTTT
V gene: TRBV7-3
clone size: .
J gene: TRBJ1-1
D gene: .

CDR3 protein: CASSRGDRGLRQPQHF
CDR3 DNA: TGCGCCAGCAGCCGAGGAGACAGGGGGCTTCGACAGCCCCAGCATTTT
V gene: TRBV5-1
clone size: many
J gene: TRBJ1-5
D gene: TRBD1

CDR3 protein: CASRRDRLEKLFF
CDR3 DNA: TGCGCCAGCCGACGGGACAGATTGGAAAAACTGTTTTTT
V gene: TRBV5-1
clone size: .
J gene: TRBJ1-4
D gene: TRBD1

CDR3 protein: CASTRGYGYTF
CDR3 DNA: TGCGCCAGCACACGGGGCTATGGCTACACCTTC
V gene: TRBV5-1
clone size: .
J gene: TRBJ1-2
D gene: .

CDR3 protein: CASSWGTGENYGYTF
CDR3 DNA: TGTGCCAGCAGCTGGGGGACAGGGGAGAACTATGGCTACACCTTC
V gene: TRBV11-2
clone size: few
J gene: TRBJ1-2
D gene: TRBD1

CDR3 protein: CASSFLGGDQETQYF
CDR3 DNA: TGTGCCAGCAGCTTTCTGGGGGGGGACCAAGAGACCCAGTACTTC
V gene: TRBV7-3
clone size: .
J gene: TRBJ2-5
D gene: TRBD2

CDR3 protein: CSALPGQGRETQYF
CDR3 DNA: TGCAGTGCGCTACCGGGACAGGGACGGGAGACCCAGTACTTC
V gene: TRBV20-1
clone size: .
J gene: TRBJ2-5
D gene: TRBD1